Reported below is one T cell receptor beta chain. Its cognate antigen is unknown. The PCR ran on 60 Vbeta and 13 Jbeta primers. Only in-frame clones appear in the TCRdb table, and some are missing; sequencing was by immunoSEQ multiplex PCR. Of some 150,000 clones in the sample, approximately 88% were seen once. The CDR3 extends over 15 amino acids. From germline, CDR1 is MRHNA and CDR2 SNTAGT. V was cut by 5 bases and J by 4 bases, with 17 bases left in between. This record comes from a study of cytomegalovirus exposure and HLA in healthy donors. Study outcomes and limitations: As a later analysis revealed, the rate of TCR association differed by HLA locus, with DRB1 most and HLA-C fewest. Sequencing artifact likely explains a cluster of highly shared sequence variants.

This chain uses TRBV6-4 with TRBJ1-1; D is uncertain. The material sequenced was PBMCs. The clonotype originates from a woman aged 18-29 years in good health and CMV-seronegative. This CDR3 reads CASSPDGRVTTEAFF. Written as DNA, the CDR3 is TGTGCCAGCAGTCCGGACGGGAGGGTGACCACTGAAGCTTTCTTT.